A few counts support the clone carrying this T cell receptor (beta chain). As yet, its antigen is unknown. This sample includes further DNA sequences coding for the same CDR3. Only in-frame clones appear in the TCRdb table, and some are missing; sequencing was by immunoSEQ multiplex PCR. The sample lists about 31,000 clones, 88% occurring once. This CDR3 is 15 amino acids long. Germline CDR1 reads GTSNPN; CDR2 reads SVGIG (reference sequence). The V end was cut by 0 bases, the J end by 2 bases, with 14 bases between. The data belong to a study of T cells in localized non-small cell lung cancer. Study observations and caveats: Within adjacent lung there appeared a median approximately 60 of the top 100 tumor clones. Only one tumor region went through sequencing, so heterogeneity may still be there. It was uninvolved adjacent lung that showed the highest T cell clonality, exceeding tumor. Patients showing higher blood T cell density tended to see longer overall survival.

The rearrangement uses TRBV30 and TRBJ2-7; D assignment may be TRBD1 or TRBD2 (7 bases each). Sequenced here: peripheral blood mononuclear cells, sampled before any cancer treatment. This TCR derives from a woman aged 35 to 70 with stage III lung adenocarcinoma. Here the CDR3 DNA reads TGTGCCTGGAGTGTGAGGGGGCGGGGGCCCTACGAGCAGTACTTC. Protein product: CAWSVRGRGPYEQYF. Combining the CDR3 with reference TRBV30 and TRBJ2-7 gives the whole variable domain SQTIHQWPATLVQPVGSPLSLECTVEGTSNPNLYWYRQAAGRGLQLLFYSVGIGQISSEVPQNLSASRPQDRQFILSSKKLLLSDSGFYLCAWSVRGRGPYEQYFGPGTRLTVT.